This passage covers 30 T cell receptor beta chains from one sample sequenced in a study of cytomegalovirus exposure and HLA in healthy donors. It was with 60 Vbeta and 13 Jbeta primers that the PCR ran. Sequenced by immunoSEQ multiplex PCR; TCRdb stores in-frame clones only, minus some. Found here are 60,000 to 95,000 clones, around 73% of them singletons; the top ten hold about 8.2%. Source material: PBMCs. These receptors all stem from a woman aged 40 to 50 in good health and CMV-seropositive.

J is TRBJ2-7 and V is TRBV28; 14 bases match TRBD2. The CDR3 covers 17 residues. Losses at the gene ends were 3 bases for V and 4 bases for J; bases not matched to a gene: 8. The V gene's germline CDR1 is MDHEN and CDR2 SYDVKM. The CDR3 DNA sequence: TGTGCCAGCAGTTTCGCGACTAGCGGGGGGGCTCGGTACGAGCAGTACTTC. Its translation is CASSFATSGGARYEQYF.

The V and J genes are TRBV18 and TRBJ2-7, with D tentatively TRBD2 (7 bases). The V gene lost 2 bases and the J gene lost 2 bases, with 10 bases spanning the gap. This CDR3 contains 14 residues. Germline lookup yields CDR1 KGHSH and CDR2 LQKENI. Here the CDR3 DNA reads TGTGCCAGCTCACCAAGGGGGGGAACCTACGAGCAGTACTTC. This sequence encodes CASSPRGGTYEQYF.

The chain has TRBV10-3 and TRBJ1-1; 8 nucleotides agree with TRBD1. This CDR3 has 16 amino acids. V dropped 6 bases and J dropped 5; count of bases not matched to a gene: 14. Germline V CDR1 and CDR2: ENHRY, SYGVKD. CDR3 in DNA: TGTGCCATCAGACCCAAATTATCACAGGGGGGGACTGAAGCTTTCTTT. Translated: CAIRPKLSQGGTEAFF.

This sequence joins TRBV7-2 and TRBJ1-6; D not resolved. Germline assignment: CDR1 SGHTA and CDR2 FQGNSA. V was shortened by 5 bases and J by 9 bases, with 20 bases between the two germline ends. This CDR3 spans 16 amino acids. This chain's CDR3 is CASSPRGWGAGSPLHF. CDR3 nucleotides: TGTGCCAGCAGCCCCCGCGGTTGGGGAGCCGGTTCACCCCTCCACTTT.

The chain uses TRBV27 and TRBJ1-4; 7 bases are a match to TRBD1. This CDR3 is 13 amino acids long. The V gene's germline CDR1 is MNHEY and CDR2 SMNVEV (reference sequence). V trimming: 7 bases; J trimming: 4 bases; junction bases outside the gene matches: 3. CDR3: CASTDRFNEKLFF. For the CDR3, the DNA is TGTGCCAGCACGGACAGGTTTAATGAAAAACTGTTTTTT.

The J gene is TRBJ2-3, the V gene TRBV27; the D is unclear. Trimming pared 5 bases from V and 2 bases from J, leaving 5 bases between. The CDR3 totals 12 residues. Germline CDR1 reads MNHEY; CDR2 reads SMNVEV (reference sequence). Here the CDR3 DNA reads TGTGCCAGCAGTCCTAACACAGATACGCAGTATTTT. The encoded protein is CASSPNTDTQYF.

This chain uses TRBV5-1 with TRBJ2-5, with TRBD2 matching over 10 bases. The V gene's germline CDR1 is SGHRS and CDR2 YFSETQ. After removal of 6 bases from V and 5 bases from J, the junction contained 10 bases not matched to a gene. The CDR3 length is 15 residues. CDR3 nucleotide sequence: TGCGCCAGCACTGCAGACGGGACTAGCGAGGAGACCCAGTACTTC. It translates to CASTADGTSEETQYF.

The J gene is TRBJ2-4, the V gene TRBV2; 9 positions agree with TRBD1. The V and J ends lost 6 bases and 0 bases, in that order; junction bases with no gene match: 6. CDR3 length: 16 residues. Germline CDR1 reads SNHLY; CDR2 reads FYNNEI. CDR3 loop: CASRGTGRVAKNIQYF. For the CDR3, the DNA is TGTGCCAGCAGGGGGACAGGGAGGGTAGCCAAAAACATTCAGTACTTC.

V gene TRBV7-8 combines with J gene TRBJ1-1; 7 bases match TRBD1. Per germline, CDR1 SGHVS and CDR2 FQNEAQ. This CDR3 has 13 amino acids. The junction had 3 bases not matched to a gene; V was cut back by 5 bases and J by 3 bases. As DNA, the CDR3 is TGTGCCAGCAGCCGACAGGGAGACACTGAAGCTTTCTTT. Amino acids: CASSRQGDTEAFF.

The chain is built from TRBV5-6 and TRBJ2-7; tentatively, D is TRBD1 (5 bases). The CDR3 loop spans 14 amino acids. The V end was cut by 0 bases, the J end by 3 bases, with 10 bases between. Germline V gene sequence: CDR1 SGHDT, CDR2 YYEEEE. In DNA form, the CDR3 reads TGTGCCAGCAGCTTGGGTCAGGGAATCTACGAGCAGTACTTC. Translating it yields CASSLGQGIYEQYF.

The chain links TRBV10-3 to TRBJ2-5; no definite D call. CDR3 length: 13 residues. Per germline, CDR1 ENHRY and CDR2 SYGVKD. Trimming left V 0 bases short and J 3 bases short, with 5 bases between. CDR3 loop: CAISESQKETQYF. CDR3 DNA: TGTGCCATCAGTGAGTCACAGAAAGAGACCCAGTACTTC.

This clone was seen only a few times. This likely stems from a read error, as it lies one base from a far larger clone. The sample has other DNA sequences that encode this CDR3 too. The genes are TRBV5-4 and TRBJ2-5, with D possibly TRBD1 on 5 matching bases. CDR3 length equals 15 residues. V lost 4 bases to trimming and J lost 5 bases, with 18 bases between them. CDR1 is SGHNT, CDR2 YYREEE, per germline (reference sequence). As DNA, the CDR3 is TGTGCCAGCAGCCCCGAAGACAGCCCCCGGGAGACCCAGTACTTC. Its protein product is CASSPEDSPRETQYF.

The CDR3 DNA is TGTGCCAGCAGTCTACAGGTTGGCTACACCTTC. This encodes CASSLQVGYTF. The chain couples TRBV28 to TRBJ1-2; D perhaps matches TRBD1 (5 bases). Germline CDR1 MDHEN, CDR2 SYDVKM. V lost 5 bases and J 7 bases, leaving 8 bases between the germline ends. This CDR3 spans 11 amino acids.

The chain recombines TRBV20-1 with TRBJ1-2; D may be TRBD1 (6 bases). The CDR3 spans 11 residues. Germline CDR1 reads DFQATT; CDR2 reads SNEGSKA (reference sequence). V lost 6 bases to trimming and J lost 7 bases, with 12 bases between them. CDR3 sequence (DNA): TGCAGTGCAAAAAAAGGGGGTGGCTACACCTTC. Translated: CSAKKGGGYTF.

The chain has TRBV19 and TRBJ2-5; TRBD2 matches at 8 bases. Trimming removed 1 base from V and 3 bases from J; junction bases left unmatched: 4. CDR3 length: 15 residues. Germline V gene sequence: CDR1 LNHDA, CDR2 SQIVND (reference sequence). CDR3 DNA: TGTGCCAGTAGTATAGGGACTAGCTTGAAAGAGACCCAGTACTTC. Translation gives CASSIGTSLKETQYF. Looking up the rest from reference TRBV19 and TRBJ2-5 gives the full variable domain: DGGITQSPKYLFRKEGQNVTLSCEQNLNHDAMYWYRQDPGQGLRLIYYSQIVNDFQKGDIAEGYSVSREKKESFPLTVTSAQKNPTAFYLCASSIGTSLKETQYFGPGTRLLVL.

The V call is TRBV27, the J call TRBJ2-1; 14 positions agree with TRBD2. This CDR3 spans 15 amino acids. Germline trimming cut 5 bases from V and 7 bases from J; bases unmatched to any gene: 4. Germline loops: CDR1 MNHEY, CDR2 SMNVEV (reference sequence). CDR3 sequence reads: CASSIGTSGRNEQFF. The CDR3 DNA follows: TGTGCCAGCAGTATCGGGACTAGCGGGAGAAATGAGCAGTTCTTC.

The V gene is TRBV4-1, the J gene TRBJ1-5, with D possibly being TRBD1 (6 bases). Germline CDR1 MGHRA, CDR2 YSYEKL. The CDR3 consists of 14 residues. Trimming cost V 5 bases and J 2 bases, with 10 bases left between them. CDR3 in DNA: TGCGCCAGCAGCGGGGGCTTGGGCAATCAGCCCCAGCATTTT. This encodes CASSGGLGNQPQHF.

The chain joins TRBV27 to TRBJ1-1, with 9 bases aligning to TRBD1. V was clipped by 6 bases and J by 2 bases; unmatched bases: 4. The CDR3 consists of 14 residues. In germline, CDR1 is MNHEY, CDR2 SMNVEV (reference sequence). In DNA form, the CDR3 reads TGTGCCAGCAGCCGGGACAGGGCTAACACTGAAGCTTTCTTT. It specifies CASSRDRANTEAFF.

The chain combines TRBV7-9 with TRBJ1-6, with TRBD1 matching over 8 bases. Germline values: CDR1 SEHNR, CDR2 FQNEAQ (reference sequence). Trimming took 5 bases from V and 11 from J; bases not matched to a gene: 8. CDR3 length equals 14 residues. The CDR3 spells CASSPQGDKTPLHF. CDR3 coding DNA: TGTGCCAGCAGCCCACAGGGGGACAAAACACCCCTCCACTTT.

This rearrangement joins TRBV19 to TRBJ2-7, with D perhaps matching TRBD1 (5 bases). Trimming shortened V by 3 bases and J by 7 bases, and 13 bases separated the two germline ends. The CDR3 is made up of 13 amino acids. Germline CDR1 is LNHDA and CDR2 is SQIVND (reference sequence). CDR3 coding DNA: TGTGCCAGTAGTATGGTTGGGGCTGGAGAGCAGTACTTC. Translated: CASSMVGAGEQYF.

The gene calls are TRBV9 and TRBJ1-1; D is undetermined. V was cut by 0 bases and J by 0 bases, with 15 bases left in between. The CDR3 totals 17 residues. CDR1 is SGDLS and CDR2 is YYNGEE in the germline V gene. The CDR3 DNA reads TGTGCCAGCAGCGTAGCGGGGTCAGGTGGGCTGAACACTGAAGCTTTCTTT. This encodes CASSVAGSGGLNTEAFF.

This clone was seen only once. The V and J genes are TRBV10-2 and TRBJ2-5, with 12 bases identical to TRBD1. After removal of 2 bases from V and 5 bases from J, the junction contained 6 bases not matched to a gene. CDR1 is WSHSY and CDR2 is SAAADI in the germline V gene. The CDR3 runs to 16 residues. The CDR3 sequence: CASSEGTGGAGETQYF. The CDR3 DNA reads TGCGCCAGCAGTGAGGGGACAGGGGGCGCGGGTGAGACCCAGTACTTC.

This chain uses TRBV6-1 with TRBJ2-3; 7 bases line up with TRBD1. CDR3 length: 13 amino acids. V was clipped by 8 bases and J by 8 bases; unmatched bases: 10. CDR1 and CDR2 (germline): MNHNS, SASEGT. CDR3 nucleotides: TGTGCCAGCGGAAGGGACAGAAGCGGTACGCAGTATTTT. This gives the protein CASGRDRSGTQYF.

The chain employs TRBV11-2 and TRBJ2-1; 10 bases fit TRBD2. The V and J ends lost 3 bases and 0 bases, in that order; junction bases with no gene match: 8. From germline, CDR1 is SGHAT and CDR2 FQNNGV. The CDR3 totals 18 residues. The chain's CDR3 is CASSFLAGGLNSYNEQFF. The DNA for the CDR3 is TGTGCCAGCAGCTTTTTAGCGGGGGGCTTAAACTCCTACAATGAGCAGTTCTTC.

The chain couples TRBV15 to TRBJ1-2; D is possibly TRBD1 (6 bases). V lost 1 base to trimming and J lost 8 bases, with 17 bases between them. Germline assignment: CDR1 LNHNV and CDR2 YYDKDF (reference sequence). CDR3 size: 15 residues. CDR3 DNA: TGTGCCACCAGCAGAGCCGGACAGACGCGCCAGGGCTACACCTTC. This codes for CATSRAGQTRQGYTF.

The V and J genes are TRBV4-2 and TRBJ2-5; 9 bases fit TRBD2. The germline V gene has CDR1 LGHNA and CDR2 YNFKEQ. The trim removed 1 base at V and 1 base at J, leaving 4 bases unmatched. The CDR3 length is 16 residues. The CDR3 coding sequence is TGTGCCAGCAGCCAAGGATCTAGCGGGATCCAAGAGACCCAGTACTTC. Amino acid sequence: CASSQGSSGIQETQYF.

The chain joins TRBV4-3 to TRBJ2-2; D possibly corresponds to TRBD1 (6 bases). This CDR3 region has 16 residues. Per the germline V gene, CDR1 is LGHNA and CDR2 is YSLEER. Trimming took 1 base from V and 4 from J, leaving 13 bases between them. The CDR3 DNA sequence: TGCGCCAGCAGCCAAGTGGGGGCAGGAAGCACCGGGGAGCTGTTTTTT. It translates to CASSQVGAGSTGELFF.

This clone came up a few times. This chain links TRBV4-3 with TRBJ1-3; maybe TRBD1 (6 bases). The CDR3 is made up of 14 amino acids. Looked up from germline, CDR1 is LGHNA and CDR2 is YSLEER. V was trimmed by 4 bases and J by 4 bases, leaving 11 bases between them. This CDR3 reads CASSPGQSGNTIYF. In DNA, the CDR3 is TGCGCCAGCAGCCCCGGACAGTCAGGAAACACCATATATTTT.

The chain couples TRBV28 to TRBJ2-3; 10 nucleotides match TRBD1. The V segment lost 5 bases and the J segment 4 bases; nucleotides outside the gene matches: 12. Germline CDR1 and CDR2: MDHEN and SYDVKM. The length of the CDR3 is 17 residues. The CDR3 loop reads CASSPPPGTGDPDTQYF. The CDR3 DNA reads TGTGCCAGCAGTCCCCCCCCCGGGACAGGGGATCCAGATACGCAGTATTTT.

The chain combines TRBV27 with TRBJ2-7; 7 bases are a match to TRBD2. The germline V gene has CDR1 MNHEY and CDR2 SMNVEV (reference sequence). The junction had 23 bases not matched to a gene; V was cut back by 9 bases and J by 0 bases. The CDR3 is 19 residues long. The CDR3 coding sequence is TGTGCCAGACACCTCCCACGGGACTATCAGAGTGCCGACTCCTACGAGCAGTACTTC. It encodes CARHLPRDYQSADSYEQYF.